The 27 T cell receptor beta chains below were found in one sample sequenced in a study of cytomegalovirus exposure and HLA in healthy donors. It was with 60 Vbeta and 13 Jbeta primers that the PCR ran. TCRdb keeps only in-frame clones here, not all; method: immunoSEQ multiplex PCR. Its listing shows under 130,000 clones. Material for sequencing was PBMCs. The origin of the receptors is a man aged 45 to 65 in good health and CMV-seronegative.

This chain connects TRBV13 to TRBJ2-3; tentatively, D is TRBD1 (6 bases). The CDR3 extends over 15 amino acids. The V and J ends lost 2 bases and 3 bases respectively, with 12 bases between them. Germline V gene sequence: CDR1 PRHDT, CDR2 FYEKMQ (reference sequence). The CDR3, as DNA: TGTGCCAGCAGCTTACCAGGGGAGTTGACAGATACGCAGTATTTT. Protein sequence: CASSLPGELTDTQYF. Filled out from reference TRBV13 and TRBJ2-3, the complete variable domain reads AAGVIQSPRHLIKEKRETATLKCYPIPRHDTVYWYQQGPGQDPQFLISFYEKMQSDKGSIPDRFSAQQFSDYHSELNMSSLELGDSALYFCASSLPGELTDTQYFGPGTRLTVL.

This chain connects TRBV5-4 to TRBJ1-3, with 7 bases aligning to TRBD1. The germline V gene has CDR1 SGHNT and CDR2 YYREEE (reference sequence). After removal of 4 bases from V and 0 bases from J, the junction contained 4 bases not matched to a gene. The CDR3 totals 15 residues. This chain's CDR3 is CASSRDRLSGNTIYF. The CDR3 DNA is TGTGCCAGCAGCCGGGACAGACTCTCTGGAAACACCATATATTTT.

This chain uses TRBV4-3 with TRBJ1-6; D not certain. Germline CDR1 is LGHNA and CDR2 is YSLEER. The germline V and J ends were trimmed by 0 bases and 9 bases, with 6 bases remaining between them. The CDR3 is 13 residues long. The CDR3 sequence is CASSQETGSPLHF. CDR3 sequence (DNA): TGCGCCAGCAGCCAAGAAACCGGTTCACCCCTCCACTTT.

The chain is built from TRBV7-8 and TRBJ1-1; D is unresolved. The germline gives CDR1 SGHVS, CDR2 FQNEAQ. V lost 1 base to trimming and J lost 1 base, with 7 bases between them. The CDR3 consists of 14 residues. CDR3 sequence: CASSLVRANTEAFF. DNA for the CDR3: TGTGCCAGCAGCTTAGTTCGAGCGAACACTGAAGCTTTCTTT.

CDR3 sequence (DNA): TGTGCCAGCAGCAGCCGTGGGAGGGAGAACGACTATGGCTACACCTTC. This translates into CASSSRGRENDYGYTF. The chain carries TRBV7-8 and TRBJ1-2; D unresolved. The germline CDR1 and CDR2 sequences are SGHVS and FQNEAQ. Trimming stripped 5 bases from V and 3 bases from J, with 19 bases between. The CDR3 runs 16 residues. The full variable domain, with the rest looked up from reference TRBV7-8 and TRBJ1-2, is GAGVSQSPRYKVAKRGQDVALRCDPISGHVSLFWYQQALGQGPEFLTYFQNEAQLDKSGLPSDRFFAERPEGSVSTLKIQRTQQEDSAVYLCASSSRGRENDYGYTFGSGTRLTVV.

The V call is TRBV9, the J call TRBJ2-2, with 7 bases lining up with TRBD1. The CDR3 is made up of 15 amino acids. Germline trimming cut 0 bases from V and 5 bases from J; bases unmatched to any gene: 4. Germline V gene sequence: CDR1 SGDLS, CDR2 YYNGEE. The CDR3: CASSVVQGETGELFF. Written as DNA, the CDR3 is TGTGCCAGCAGCGTAGTTCAGGGGGAAACCGGGGAGCTGTTTTTT.

V gene TRBV2 combines with J gene TRBJ2-5, with D possibly TRBD1 on 6 matching bases. Germline-derived CDR1 and CDR2 are SNHLY and FYNNEI. The V and J ends lost 10 bases and 5 bases respectively, with 17 bases between them. This CDR3 contains 13 residues. The CDR3 DNA reads TGTGCCACCCAGAGGGCAGGGGTTGAGACCCAGTACTTC. Its protein product is CATQRAGVETQYF. The whole variable domain, remainder taken from reference TRBV2 and TRBJ2-5, is EPEVTQTPSHQVTQMGQEVILRCVPISNHLYFYWYRQILGQKVEFLVSFYNNEISEKSEIFDDQFSVERPDGSNFTLKIRSTKLEDSAMYFCATQRAGVETQYFGPGTRLLVL.

This chain joins TRBV5-5 and TRBJ2-1; 8 nucleotides match TRBD2. The trim removed 0 bases at V and 7 bases at J, leaving 3 bases unmatched. CDR1 SGHKS and CDR2 YYEKEE come from the germline V gene (reference sequence). The CDR3 consists of 14 residues. The CDR3 nucleotides are TGTGCCAGCAGCTTGGAGGGACTAGTAAATGAGCAGTTCTTC. Its protein is CASSLEGLVNEQFF.

The chain couples TRBV19 to TRBJ2-5, with TRBD2 matching over 12 bases. The V gene's germline CDR1 is LNHDA and CDR2 SQIVND (reference sequence). CDR3 length equals 16 residues. With V trimmed by 7 bases and J by 1 base, 7 bases remained unmatched. Here the CDR3 DNA reads TGTGCCAGTAAAAGACTAGCGGGAGCTCTCCAAGAGACCCAGTACTTC. It yields the protein CASKRLAGALQETQYF. The full variable domain, with the rest looked up from reference TRBV19 and TRBJ2-5, is DGGITQSPKYLFRKEGQNVTLSCEQNLNHDAMYWYRQDPGQGLRLIYYSQIVNDFQKGDIAEGYSVSREKKESFPLTVTSAQKNPTAFYLCASKRLAGALQETQYFGPGTRLLVL.

The chain combines TRBV2 with TRBJ2-1, with TRBD1 as a possible D gene (5 bases). Trimming took off 8 bases at V and 0 bases at J, with 8 bases between the two ends. The germline gives CDR1 SNHLY, CDR2 FYNNEI. There are 13 residues in the CDR3. The CDR3: CASQGDSYNEQFF. The CDR3 bases are TGTGCCAGCCAAGGGGACTCCTACAATGAGCAGTTCTTC.

This chain joins TRBV27 and TRBJ2-5, with TRBD2 matching 14 bases. The V segment lost 5 bases and the J segment 5 bases; nucleotides outside the gene matches: 10. This CDR3 has 17 amino acids. Germline-derived CDR1 and CDR2 are MNHEY and SMNVEV (reference sequence). CDR3 sequence reads: CASSPLGGLAGAETQYF. The CDR3 nucleotides are TGTGCCAGCAGTCCCCTTGGGGGACTAGCGGGAGCGGAGACCCAGTACTTC.

As for this clone: At the DNA level, this CDR3 is encoded by other sequences in the same sample as well. The chain uses TRBV2 and TRBJ1-1; D is possibly TRBD1 (5 bases). The CDR3 consists of 12 residues. Germline V gene sequence: CDR1 SNHLY, CDR2 FYNNEI. Trimming shortened V by 8 bases and J by 5 bases, and 12 bases separated the two germline ends. CDR3 sequence (DNA): TGTGCCAGCCTTCGGGGGAGGACTGAAGCTTTCTTT. Protein: CASLRGRTEAFF.

The chain uses TRBV6-5 and TRBJ1-2; D may be TRBD1 (5 bases). V was pared by 0 bases and J by 6 bases, with 17 bases between. Germline loops: CDR1 MNHEY, CDR2 SVGAGI. This CDR3 has 16 amino acids. CDR3 in DNA: TGTGCCAGCAGTTACTCGATTTCCCAGGCGGGGGATGGCTACACCTTC. Its protein product is CASSYSISQAGDGYTF.

J is TRBJ2-5 and V is TRBV7-9, with a possible D match to TRBD2 (6 bases). The CDR3 covers 14 residues. Germline V gene data show CDR1 as SEHNR and CDR2 as FQNEAQ (reference sequence). V was shortened by 5 bases and J by 1 base, with 11 bases between the two germline ends. As DNA, the CDR3 is TGTGCCAGCAGCCCCCGGGGGATCCAAGAGACCCAGTACTTC. Residues: CASSPRGIQETQYF.

The chain carries TRBV14 and TRBJ2-7; 11 positions agree with TRBD2. Germline loops: CDR1 SGHDN, CDR2 FVKESK. The CDR3 runs 17 residues. V lost 4 bases to trimming and J lost 2 bases; unmatched junction nucleotides: 10. CDR3: CASSPGGRLAGTYEQYF. The CDR3 region has the DNA TGTGCCAGCAGCCCAGGCGGGCGACTAGCGGGAACCTACGAGCAGTACTTC.

The genes are TRBV11-3 and TRBJ1-2; 8 bases align to TRBD1. V was clipped by 5 bases and J by 13 bases; unmatched bases: 12. The CDR3 has 13 residues. The germline gives CDR1 SGHNT, CDR2 YENEEA. The CDR3 is CASSPTGERGLTF. The CDR3 DNA is TGTGCCAGCAGCCCGACAGGGGAGAGAGGCCTCACCTTC. The full variable domain, with the rest looked up from reference TRBV11-3 and TRBJ1-2, is EAGVVQSPRYKIIEKKQPVAFWCNPISGHNTLYWYLQNLGQGPELLIRYENEEAVDDSQLPKDRFSAERLKGVDSTLKIQPAELGDSAVYLCASSPTGERGLTFGSGTRLTVV.

V gene TRBV4-2 combines with J gene TRBJ2-7, with TRBD2 matching 13 bases. Unmatched junction bases numbered 3, after V lost 1 base and J lost 3 bases. Germline CDR1 LGHNA, CDR2 YNFKEQ. The CDR3 covers 16 residues. The CDR3 loop reads CASSQGGLAGVYEQYF. The CDR3 bases are TGTGCCAGCAGCCAAGGCGGACTAGCGGGAGTCTACGAGCAGTACTTC.

The chain uses TRBV5-1 and TRBJ1-3; TRBD1 matches at 9 bases. This CDR3 is 18 amino acids long. Trimming took 0 bases from V and 0 from J; bases not matched to a gene: 7. The germline V gene has CDR1 SGHRS and CDR2 YFSETQ. The CDR3 nucleotides are TGCGCCAGCAGCTTGGGGGGGACAGGGCAATCCTCTGGAAACACCATATATTTT. Its translation is CASSLGGTGQSSGNTIYF.

The rearrangement uses TRBV14 and TRBJ2-1; the D is unclear. Germline V gene lookup returns CDR1 SGHDN and CDR2 FVKESK. The CDR3 is 15 residues long. Trimming removed 5 bases from V and 0 bases from J, with 11 bases in between. CDR3 DNA sequence: TGTGCCAGCAGCACCCGCCCGAGCTCCTACAATGAGCAGTTCTTC. It specifies CASSTRPSSYNEQFF.

Here the CDR3 reads CASSPEFGQGASQPQHF. CDR3 DNA: TGTGCCAGCTCACCAGAGTTCGGACAGGGGGCAAGTCAGCCCCAGCATTTT. This chain links TRBV18 with TRBJ1-5; 11 bases are a match to TRBD1. CDR3 length: 17 amino acids. Germline V CDR1 and CDR2: KGHSH, LQKENI. Trimming took 2 bases from V and 6 from J; bases not matched to a gene: 9.

This chain connects TRBV2 to TRBJ1-4, with TRBD1 matching 8 bases. Trimming took 0 bases from V and 8 from J; bases not matched to a gene: 8. CDR1 and CDR2 from the germline V gene are SNHLY and FYNNEI. The CDR3 covers 16 residues. CDR3 in DNA: TGTGCCAGCAGTGAAGCGCGGGGTACAGGGGGGGAAAAACTGTTTTTT. Its protein is CASSEARGTGGEKLFF.

The chain is built from TRBV7-9 and TRBJ1-2, with D unclear. Germline loops: CDR1 SEHNR, CDR2 FQNEAQ (reference sequence). V lost 4 bases and J lost 6, with 15 bases in between. The CDR3 loop spans 14 amino acids. The CDR3 DNA follows: TGTGCCAGCAGCTCCAGACTGACGAGCGATGGCTACACCTTC. Translating gives CASSSRLTSDGYTF.

The J gene is TRBJ2-5, the V gene TRBV4-1, with 7 bases fitting TRBD2. Germline CDR1 and CDR2: MGHRA and YSYEKL. This CDR3 contains 14 residues. With 5 bases clipped from V and 5 bases from J, the junction kept 8 bases outside the gene matches. DNA for the CDR3: TGCGCCAGCAGCGAGGGAGGGTGGAGGGAGACCCAGTACTTC. The encoded protein is CASSEGGWRETQYF.

The rearrangement joins TRBV10-3 to TRBJ2-1, with D possibly TRBD1 on 5 matching bases. Germline loops: CDR1 ENHRY, CDR2 SYGVKD. The CDR3 extends over 14 amino acids. The V gene lost 0 bases and the J gene lost 4 bases, with 7 bases spanning the gap. The chain's CDR3 is CAISESQEYNEQFF. The CDR3 region has the DNA TGTGCCATCAGTGAGTCACAGGAATACAATGAGCAGTTCTTC.

With respect to this clone: A read error may produce the germline difference seen at one junction end. The same CDR3 arises from other DNA sequences in this sample as well. The chain links TRBV4-3 to TRBJ1-4; tentative D call: TRBD1 (5 bases). The germline V gene has CDR1 LGHNA and CDR2 YSLEER. The CDR3 extends over 15 amino acids. This CDR3 reads CASSQVTQEGEKLFF. The CDR3 DNA reads as TGCGCCAGCAGCCAAGTAACACAGGAAGGTGAAAAATTGTTTTTT.

The chain has TRBV29-1 and TRBJ1-2; no clear D. Germline lookup yields CDR1 SQVTM and CDR2 ANQGSEA. The CDR3 sequence is 13 residues long. The ends were cut back, 8 bases at V and 5 bases at J, with 18 bases in the middle. CDR3 residues: CSSAGYDGYGYTF. The CDR3 bases are TGCAGCTCGGCGGGATACGATGGGTATGGCTACACCTTC.

The CDR3 is CASSQDIRTGYHEQYF. Here the CDR3 DNA reads TGTGCCAGCAGCCAAGATATCCGGACAGGGTACCACGAGCAGTACTTC. The rearrangement links TRBV14 to TRBJ2-7; 8 positions match TRBD1. The junction had 9 bases not matched to a gene; V was cut back by 0 bases and J by 5 bases. The germline V gene has CDR1 SGHDN and CDR2 FVKESK. The CDR3 is made up of 16 amino acids.